The 23 T cell receptor beta chains below come from one sample, sequenced in a study of identical twins. One entry per CDR3 protein results from TCRdb running MiXCR on the 5' RACE reads. The data contain approximately 500,000 distinct CDR3 sequences, approximately 24% of them singletons. These records were also assigned to another study, of T cells expressing NK-cell markers.

Sequencing used CD4+ T cells sorted from blood. Receptors were obtained from a woman younger than 35 in good health.

This chain joins TRBV9 and TRBJ2-1, with TRBD2 matching over 13 bases. The CDR3 totals 19 residues. The germline V gene encodes CDR1 SGDLS and CDR2 YYNGEE. With V trimmed by 0 bases and J by 12 bases, 18 bases remained unmatched. The CDR3 sequence: CASSVAQSKGTSGTGRQFF. The CDR3, as DNA: TGTGCCAGCAGCGTAGCTCAAAGTAAAGGGACTAGCGGGACCGGCCGGCAGTTCTTC.

In its sample, this clonotype was seen once. Its ends do not fully match the called genes, so a read error is possible. The V gene is TRBV2, the J gene TRBJ2-1; 12 positions agree with TRBD2. This CDR3 region has 19 residues. Germline V gene lookup returns CDR1 SNHLY and CDR2 FYNNEI. CDR3 DNA sequence: TGTACCAGCAGTAAGCGGACTAGCGGGATGCCTGGAGCGGGAAATGAGCAGTTCTTC. This gives the protein CTSSKRTSGMPGAGNEQFF.

The sample holds a few counts of this clonotype. J is TRBJ2-6 and V is TRBV6-2 or TRBV6-3; the match to TRBD1 covers 7 bases. The V and J ends lost 6 bases and 0 bases, in that order; junction bases with no gene match: 2. There are 15 residues in the CDR3. Germline V gene lookup returns CDR1 MNHEY and CDR2 SVGEGT. The CDR3 region is CASRAGGSGANVLTF. The CDR3, as DNA: TGTGCCAGCAGAGCAGGGGGCTCTGGGGCCAACGTCCTGACTTTC.

The table lists this clonotype with a few counts. The chain combines TRBV20-1 with TRBJ2-3, with TRBD2 matching over 7 bases. The germline gives CDR1 DFQATT, CDR2 SNEGSKA (reference sequence). The CDR3 has 14 amino acids. Trimming took 3 bases from V and 2 from J; bases not matched to a gene: 5. CDR3 in amino acids: CSASSSGHTDTQYF. CDR3 DNA: TGCAGTGCTAGCTCTAGCGGCCACACAGATACGCAGTATTTT.

This clonotype was seen a handful of times. This rearrangement joins TRBV12-3 or TRBV12-4 to TRBJ1-2, with TRBD1 as a possible D gene (5 bases). Trimming took 7 bases from V and 4 from J, leaving 19 bases between them. CDR3 length: 15 residues. The CDR3 DNA reads as TGTGCCAGCACAAGAACGGGACGAAATTTCTATGGCTACACCTTC. Amino acids: CASTRTGRNFYGYTF.

The J gene is TRBJ2-3, the V gene TRBV11-2; the match to TRBD2 covers 12 bases. Germline V CDR1 and CDR2: SGHAT, FQNNGV. The V and J ends lost 8 bases and 5 bases, in that order; junction bases with no gene match: 5. The CDR3 loop spans 14 amino acids. CDR3 DNA: TGTGCCAGCTCTAGCGGGAGGGCCCAAGATACGCAGTATTTT. Amino acids: CASSSGRAQDTQYF.

This clonotype was recorded a few times. The genes are TRBV5-1 and TRBJ1-1, with D unclear. The V and J ends lost 0 bases and 2 bases respectively, with 8 bases between them. CDR1 is SGHRS and CDR2 is YFSETQ in the germline V gene. There are 14 residues in the CDR3. CDR3 coding DNA: TGCGCCAGCAGCTTGGTCGGCCTAAACACTGAAGCTTTCTTT. Translation: CASSLVGLNTEAFF.

The chain links TRBV6-2 or TRBV6-3 to TRBJ2-1; D tentatively fits TRBD1 or TRBD2 (5 bases each). The CDR3 totals 16 residues. Trimming cost V 2 bases and J 8 bases, with 19 bases left between them. The germline CDR1 and CDR2 sequences are MNHEY and SVGEGT. CDR3 in DNA: TGTGCCAGCAGTTACCCCCCAGGGACCGTCTTGGATGAGCAGTTCTTC. Residues: CASSYPPGTVLDEQFF.

In its sample, this clonotype was seen a few times. The J gene is TRBJ2-6, the V gene TRBV5-1; D ambiguous. CDR3 length: 14 residues. Between the trimmed V and J ends, which lost 3 bases and 1 base, there was a span of 5 bases. Looked up from germline, CDR1 is SGHRS and CDR2 is YFSETQ. CDR3 nucleotides: TGCGCCAGCAGCTACCAGTCTGGGGCCAACGTCCTGACTTTC. This translates into CASSYQSGANVLTF.

This clonotype came up many times. The gene calls are TRBV29-1 and TRBJ1-1; unclear D gene. Germline CDR1 is SQVTM and CDR2 is ANQGSEA. CDR3 length equals 11 residues. Trimming removed 5 bases at V and 1 base at J, with 5 bases between. Here the CDR3 reads CSVRENTEAFF. The CDR3 coding sequence is TGCAGCGTTAGGGAGAACACTGAAGCTTTCTTT.

This rearrangement joins TRBV7-2 to TRBJ2-5; TRBD2 is a possible D gene (5 bases). The CDR3 has 15 amino acids. V lost 1 base and J 11 bases, leaving 20 bases between the germline ends. In germline, CDR1 is SGHTA, CDR2 FQGNSA. CDR3 loop: CASSLEILDFGVQYF. In nucleotides, the CDR3 is TGTGCCAGCAGCTTAGAGATTCTCGACTTCGGGGTGCAGTACTTC.

The chain couples TRBV29-1 to TRBJ2-7, with D perhaps TRBD2 (6 bases). The V gene's germline CDR1 is SQVTM and CDR2 ANQGSEA. With 4 bases removed from V and 9 bases from J, the gap between germline ends came to 13 bases. This CDR3 is 11 amino acids long. CDR3 nucleotides: TGCAGCGTTGGGGGAGGAGGACCGCAGTACTTC. This translates into CSVGGGGPQYF.

A few counts support this clonotype. The chain is built from TRBV7-2 and TRBJ2-1; no reliable D call. The V end lost 4 bases, the J end lost 13 bases, and 17 bases lay between the germline ends. Germline V CDR1 and CDR2: SGHTA, FQGNSA. The CDR3 totals 13 residues. The CDR3 sequence is CASSSGDGFTQFF. The CDR3 DNA reads as TGTGCCAGCAGCTCAGGCGACGGGTTTACCCAGTTCTTC.

This clonotype has a handful of counts. In nucleotides, the CDR3 is TGTGCCATCAGAAAAGCGGGAGAGTACAATGAGCAGTTCTTC. Amino acid sequence: CAIRKAGEYNEQFF. The V gene is TRBV10-3, the J gene TRBJ2-1; 8 bases are a match to TRBD2. V shed 6 bases, J shed 4 bases, and the junction held 5 bases outside the gene matches. Per the germline V gene, CDR1 is ENHRY and CDR2 is SYGVKD. The CDR3 loop spans 14 amino acids.

This clonotype appeared many times. This chain uses TRBV12-3 or TRBV12-4 with TRBJ2-2; TRBD2 might be the D (6 bases). V gave up 6 bases and J gave up 8 bases, with 19 bases separating them. The length of the CDR3 is 15 residues. The CDR3 bases are TGTGCCAGCAGCTACAGCGGGTCTCGGGTAGGGGAGCTGTTTTTT. Translation: CASSYSGSRVGELFF.

In this sample, this clonotype turned up many times. V is TRBV14 and J is TRBJ1-6; no clear D gene. Trimming removed 4 bases from V and 5 bases from J, with 3 bases in between. The CDR3 has 12 residues. CDR1 and CDR2 (germline): SGHDN, FVKESK. CDR3 nucleotide sequence: TGTGCCAGCAGCCTACATAATTCACCCCTCCACTTT. The encoded protein is CASSLHNSPLHF. Together with reference TRBV14 and TRBJ1-6, the CDR3 gives the full variable domain: EAGVTQFPSHSVIEKGQTVTLRCDPISGHDNLYWYRRVMGKEIKFLLHFVKESKQDESGMPNNRFLAERTGGTYSTLKVQPAELEDSGVYFCASSLHNSPLHFGNGTRLTVT.

This chain connects TRBV25-1 to TRBJ2-7; D gene uncertain. Trimming shortened V by 10 bases and J by 5 bases, and 6 bases separated the two germline ends. The germline V gene has CDR1 MGHDK and CDR2 SYGVNS. This CDR3 has 9 residues. The CDR3 DNA follows: TGTGCCATTTTCGACGAGCAGTACTTC. It encodes CAIFDEQYF.

The gene calls are TRBV10-3 and TRBJ1-1; unclear D gene. The CDR3 runs to 15 residues. The V gene lost 3 bases and the J gene lost 1 base, with 12 bases spanning the gap. The V gene's germline CDR1 is ENHRY and CDR2 SYGVKD. The CDR3: CAISDVATANTEAFF. DNA for the CDR3: TGTGCCATCAGTGACGTCGCTACAGCGAACACTGAAGCTTTCTTT.

This chain uses TRBV10-1 with TRBJ1-1; weak D call: TRBD1 (5 bases). In germline, CDR1 is WNHNN, CDR2 SYGVQD (reference sequence). The CDR3 is made up of 13 amino acids. V was pared by 8 bases and J by 6 bases, with 16 bases between. The CDR3 nucleotides read TGCGCCAGCTCTGATAGACGGGGGGCTGAAGCTTTCTTT. It is translated as CASSDRRGAEAFF.

This clonotype was counted between two and nine times. The V and J genes are TRBV10-3 and TRBJ2-7; 9 bases align to TRBD1. The V and J ends lost 2 bases and 1 base, in that order; junction bases with no gene match: 6. Germline loops: CDR1 ENHRY, CDR2 SYGVKD. The CDR3 spans 16 residues. CDR3 DNA sequence: TGTGCCATCAGTGAGGGCAGGACAGGGGTTTCCTACGAGCAGTACTTC. Amino acids: CAISEGRTGVSYEQYF.

CDR3 bases: TGTGCCAGCAGCAGAACGCAGGGAGAAGCTTTCTTT. Translated, it gives CASSRTQGEAFF. The V gene is TRBV7-8, the J gene TRBJ1-1, with a weak D call TRBD1 (5 bases). CDR3 size: 12 residues. With 5 bases removed from V and 8 bases from J, the gap between germline ends came to 12 bases. Germline V gene data show CDR1 as SGHVS and CDR2 as FQNEAQ.

This clonotype came up a few times. The chain couples TRBV2 to TRBJ1-1; maybe TRBD1 (6 bases). The CDR3 has 14 residues. V was shortened by 6 bases and J by 2 bases, with 13 bases between the two germline ends. Germline V gene sequence: CDR1 SNHLY, CDR2 FYNNEI. CDR3 residues: CASRRRQANTEAFF. CDR3 coding DNA: TGTGCCAGCAGACGGAGACAGGCAAACACTGAAGCTTTCTTT. The full variable domain, rest sourced from reference TRBV2 and TRBJ1-1, is EPEVTQTPSHQVTQMGQEVILRCVPISNHLYFYWYRQILGQKVEFLVSFYNNEISEKSEIFDDQFSVERPDGSNFTLKIRSTKLEDSAMYFCASRRRQANTEAFFGQGTRLTVV.

The gene calls are TRBV5-1 and TRBJ2-3, with D tentatively TRBD1 or TRBD2 (5 bases each). Germline CDR1 and CDR2: SGHRS and YFSETQ. The CDR3 totals 17 residues. The germline V and J ends were trimmed by 1 base and 4 bases, with 19 bases remaining between them. Here the CDR3 reads CASSLSVFHEGPDTQYF. The CDR3 bases are TGCGCCAGCAGCTTGTCAGTTTTCCACGAGGGACCAGATACGCAGTATTTT.